Here is one TCR beta chain with its context. Patients in Seattle were enrolled during active infection, then followed longitudinally. This entry belongs to a study of blood T cell repertoires in COVID-19. Original processing methods: Amplification with reference gene primers provided the estimates of nucleated cell counts. Clones were sequenced by immunoSEQ multiplex PCR, and TCRdb holds only the in-frame ones, with some missing. V, J and clone size are taken as reported in that table, and D and trimming were inferred from the DNA itself. Among about 250,000 clones listed, around 88% were seen once. Trimming cost V 0 bases and J 2 bases, with 11 bases left between them. Germline values: CDR1 ENHRY, CDR2 SYGVKD. The CDR3 loop spans 15 amino acids.

V and J are TRBV10-3 and TRBJ2-7, with D possibly TRBD1 on 5 matching bases. The clonotype originates from a woman aged 25-40 years with COVID-19, enrolled during active disease. The sequencing input was peripheral blood. CDR3 amino acids: CAISESTQGPYEQYF. The CDR3 DNA reads as TGTGCCATCAGTGAGTCGACTCAGGGCCCCTACGAGCAGTACTTC.